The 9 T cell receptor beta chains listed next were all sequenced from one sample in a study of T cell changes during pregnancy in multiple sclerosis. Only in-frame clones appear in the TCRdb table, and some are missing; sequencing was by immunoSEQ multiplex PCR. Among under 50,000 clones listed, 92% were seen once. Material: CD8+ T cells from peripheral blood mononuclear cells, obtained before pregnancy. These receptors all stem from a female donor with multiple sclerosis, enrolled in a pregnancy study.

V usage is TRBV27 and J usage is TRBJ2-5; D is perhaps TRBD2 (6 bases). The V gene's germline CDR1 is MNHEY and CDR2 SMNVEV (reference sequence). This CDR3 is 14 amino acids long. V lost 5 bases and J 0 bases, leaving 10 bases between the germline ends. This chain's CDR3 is CASSRGGYQETQYF. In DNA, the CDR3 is TGTGCCAGCAGTCGTGGAGGGTACCAAGAGACCCAGTACTTC.

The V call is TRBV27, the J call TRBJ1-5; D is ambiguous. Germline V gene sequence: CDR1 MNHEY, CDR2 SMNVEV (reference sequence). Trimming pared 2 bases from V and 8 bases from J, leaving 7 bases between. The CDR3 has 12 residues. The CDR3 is CASSLRGEPQHF. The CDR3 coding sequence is TGTGCCAGCAGTTTACGGGGAGAGCCCCAGCATTTT.

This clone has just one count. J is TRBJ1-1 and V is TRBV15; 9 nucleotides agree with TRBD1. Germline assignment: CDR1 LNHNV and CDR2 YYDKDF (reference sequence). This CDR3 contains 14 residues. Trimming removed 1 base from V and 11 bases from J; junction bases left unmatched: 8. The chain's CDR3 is CATSRVGTGRYAFF. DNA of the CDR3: TGTGCCACCAGCAGAGTCGGGACAGGGAGGTACGCTTTCTTT.

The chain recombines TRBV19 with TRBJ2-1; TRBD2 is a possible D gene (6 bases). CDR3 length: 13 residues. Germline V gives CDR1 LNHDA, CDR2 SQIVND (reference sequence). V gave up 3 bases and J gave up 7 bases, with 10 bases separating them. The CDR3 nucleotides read TGTGCCAGTAGTATGCGGGGAAGGAATGAGCAGTTCTTC. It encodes CASSMRGRNEQFF. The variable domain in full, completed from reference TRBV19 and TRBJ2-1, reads DGGITQSPKYLFRKEGQNVTLSCEQNLNHDAMYWYRQDPGQGLRLIYYSQIVNDFQKGDIAEGYSVSREKKESFPLTVTSAQKNPTAFYLCASSMRGRNEQFFGPGTRLTVL.

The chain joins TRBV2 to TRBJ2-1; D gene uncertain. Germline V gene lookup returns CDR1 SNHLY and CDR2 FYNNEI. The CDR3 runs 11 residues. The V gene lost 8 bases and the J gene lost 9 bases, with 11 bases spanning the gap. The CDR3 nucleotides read TGTGCCAGCCCCCGCGGAGTTGAGCAGTTCTTC. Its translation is CASPRGVEQFF.

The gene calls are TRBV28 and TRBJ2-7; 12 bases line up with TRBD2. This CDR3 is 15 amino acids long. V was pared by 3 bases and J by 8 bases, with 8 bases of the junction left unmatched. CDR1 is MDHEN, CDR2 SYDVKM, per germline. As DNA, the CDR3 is TGTGCCAGCAGTTTTTGGACTAGCGGGAATCTACAGCAGTACTTC. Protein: CASSFWTSGNLQQYF. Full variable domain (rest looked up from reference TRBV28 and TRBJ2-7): DVKVTQSSRYLVKRTGEKVFLECVQDMDHENMFWYRQDPGLGLRLIYFSYDVKMKEKGDIPEGYSVSREKKERFSLILESASTNQTSMYLCASSFWTSGNLQQYFGPGTRLTVT.

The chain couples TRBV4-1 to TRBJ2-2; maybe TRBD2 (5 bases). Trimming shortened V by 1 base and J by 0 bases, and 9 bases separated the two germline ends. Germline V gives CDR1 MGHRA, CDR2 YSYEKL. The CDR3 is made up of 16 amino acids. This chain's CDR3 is CASSQAERTNTGELFF. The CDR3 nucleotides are TGCGCCAGCAGCCAAGCGGAGCGGACGAACACCGGGGAGCTGTTTTTT.

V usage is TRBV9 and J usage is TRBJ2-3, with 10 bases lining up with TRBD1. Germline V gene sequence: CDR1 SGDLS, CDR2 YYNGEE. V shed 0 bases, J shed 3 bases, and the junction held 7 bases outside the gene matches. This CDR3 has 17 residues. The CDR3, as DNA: TGTGCCAGCAGCGTAGGGGACAGGGGTGGTTGGACAGATACGCAGTATTTT. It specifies CASSVGDRGGWTDTQYF.

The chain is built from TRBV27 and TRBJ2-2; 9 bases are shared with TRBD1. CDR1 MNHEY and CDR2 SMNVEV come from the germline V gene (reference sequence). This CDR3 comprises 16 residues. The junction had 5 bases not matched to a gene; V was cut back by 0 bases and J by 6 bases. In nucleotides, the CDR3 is TGTGCCAGCAGTTTATCGACAGGGGGGAAGGCCGGGGAGCTGTTTTTT. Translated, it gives CASSLSTGGKAGELFF.